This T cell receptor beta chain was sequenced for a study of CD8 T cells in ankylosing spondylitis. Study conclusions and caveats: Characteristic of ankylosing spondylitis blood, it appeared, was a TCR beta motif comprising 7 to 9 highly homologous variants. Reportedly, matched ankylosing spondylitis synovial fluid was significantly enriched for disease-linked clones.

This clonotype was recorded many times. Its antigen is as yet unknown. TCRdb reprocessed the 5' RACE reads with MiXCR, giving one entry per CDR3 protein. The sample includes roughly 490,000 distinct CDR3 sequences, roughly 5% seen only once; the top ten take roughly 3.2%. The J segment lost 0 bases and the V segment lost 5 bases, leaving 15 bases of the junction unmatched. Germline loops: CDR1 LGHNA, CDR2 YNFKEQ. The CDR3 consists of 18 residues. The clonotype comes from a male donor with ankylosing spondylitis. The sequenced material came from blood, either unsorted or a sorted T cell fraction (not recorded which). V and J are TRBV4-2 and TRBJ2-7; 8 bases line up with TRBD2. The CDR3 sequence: CASSLRSSERGISYEQYF. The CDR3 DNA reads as TGTGCCAGCAGCTTAAGAAGTTCGGAGCGGGGGATCTCCTACGAGCAGTACTTC.